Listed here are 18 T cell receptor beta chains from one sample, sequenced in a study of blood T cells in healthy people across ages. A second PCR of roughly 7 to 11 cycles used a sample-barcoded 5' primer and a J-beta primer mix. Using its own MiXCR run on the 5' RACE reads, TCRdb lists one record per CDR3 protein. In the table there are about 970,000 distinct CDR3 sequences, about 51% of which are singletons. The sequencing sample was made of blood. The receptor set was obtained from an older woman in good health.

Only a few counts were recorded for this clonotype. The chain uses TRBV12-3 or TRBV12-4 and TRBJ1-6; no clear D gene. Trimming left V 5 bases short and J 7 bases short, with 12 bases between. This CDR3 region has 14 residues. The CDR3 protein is CASSLNGQNSPLHF. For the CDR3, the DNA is TGTGCCAGCAGTCTGAACGGCCAGAATTCACCCCTCCACTTT.

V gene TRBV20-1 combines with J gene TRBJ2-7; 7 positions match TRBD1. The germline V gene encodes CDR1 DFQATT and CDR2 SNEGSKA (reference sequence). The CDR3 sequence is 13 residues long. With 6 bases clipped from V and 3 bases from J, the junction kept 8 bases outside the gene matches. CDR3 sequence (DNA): TGCAGTGCGGCCGGTGACAGGGACTACGAGCAGTACTTC. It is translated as CSAAGDRDYEQYF.

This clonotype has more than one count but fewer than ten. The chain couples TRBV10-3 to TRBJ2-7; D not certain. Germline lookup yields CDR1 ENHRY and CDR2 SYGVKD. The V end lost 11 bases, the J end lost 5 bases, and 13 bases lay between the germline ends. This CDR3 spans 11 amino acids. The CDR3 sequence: CAASMGHEQYF. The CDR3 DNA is TGTGCCGCATCCATGGGCCACGAGCAGTACTTC.

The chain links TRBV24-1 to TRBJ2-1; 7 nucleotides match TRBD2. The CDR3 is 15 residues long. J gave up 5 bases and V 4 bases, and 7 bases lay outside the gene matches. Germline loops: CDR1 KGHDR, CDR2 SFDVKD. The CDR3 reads CATSDPGTIDNEQFF. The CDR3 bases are TGTGCCACCAGTGACCCCGGGACTATCGACAATGAGCAGTTCTTC.

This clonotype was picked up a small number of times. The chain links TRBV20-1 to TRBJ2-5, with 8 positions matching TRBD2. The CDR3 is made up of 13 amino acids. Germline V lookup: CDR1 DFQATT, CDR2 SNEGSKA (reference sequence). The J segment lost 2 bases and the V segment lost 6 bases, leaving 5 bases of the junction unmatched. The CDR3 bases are TGCAGTGCCGGGGTAGCGGGGCAAGAGACCCAGTACTTC. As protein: CSAGVAGQETQYF.

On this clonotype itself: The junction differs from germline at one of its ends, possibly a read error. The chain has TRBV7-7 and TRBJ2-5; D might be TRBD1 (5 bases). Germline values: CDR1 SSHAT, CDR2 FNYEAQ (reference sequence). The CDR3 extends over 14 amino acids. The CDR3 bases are TGTGCCTGCAGCTTAGGGGCAGGCCGGGAGACCCAGTACTTC. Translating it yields CACSLGAGRETQYF.

The CDR3 sequence: CATSIGGTGTDTQYF. The DNA for the CDR3 is TGTGCCACCAGCATAGGCGGGACGGGCACAGATACGCAGTATTTT. The chain uses TRBV15 and TRBJ2-3; weak D call: TRBD2 (6 bases). V shed 4 bases and J shed 1 base, with 12 bases lying between them. The CDR3 is 15 residues long. Germline V lookup: CDR1 LNHNV, CDR2 YYDKDF (reference sequence).

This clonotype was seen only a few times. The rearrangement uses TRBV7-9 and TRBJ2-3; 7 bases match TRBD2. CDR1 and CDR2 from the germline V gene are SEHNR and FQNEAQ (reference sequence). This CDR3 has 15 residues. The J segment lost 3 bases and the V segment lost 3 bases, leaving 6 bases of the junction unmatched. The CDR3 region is CASSFKREATDTQYF. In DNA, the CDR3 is TGTGCCAGCAGCTTTAAACGGGAGGCAACAGATACGCAGTATTTT.

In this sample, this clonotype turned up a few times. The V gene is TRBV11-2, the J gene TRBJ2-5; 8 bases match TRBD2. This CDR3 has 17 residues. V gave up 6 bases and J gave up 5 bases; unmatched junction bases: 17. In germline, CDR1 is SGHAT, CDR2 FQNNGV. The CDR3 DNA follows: TGTGCCAGCAGGTTCTTTACGTCGGGAGGGCCGGAGGAGACCCAGTACTTC. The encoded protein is CASRFFTSGGPEETQYF.

The CDR3 bases are TGTGCCAGCAGCTTAAAGGGGGCAGCAGAAGAGACCCAGTACTTC. It is translated as CASSLKGAAEETQYF. The J gene is TRBJ2-7, the V gene TRBV7-9, with 7 bases fitting TRBD1. The J call is doubtful: the DNA matches TRBJ2-5 better. This CDR3 contains 15 residues. CDR1 and CDR2 (germline): SEHNR, FQNEAQ (reference sequence).

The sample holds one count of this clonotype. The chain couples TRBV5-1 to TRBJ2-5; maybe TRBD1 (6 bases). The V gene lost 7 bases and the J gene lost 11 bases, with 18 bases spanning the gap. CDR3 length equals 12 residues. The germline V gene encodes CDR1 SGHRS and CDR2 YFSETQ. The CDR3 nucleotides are TGCGCCAGCGCCGGACAGTCGAATGAGCAGTACTTC. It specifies CASAGQSNEQYF. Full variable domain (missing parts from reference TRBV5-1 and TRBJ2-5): KAGVTQTPRYLIKTRGQQVTLSCSPISGHRSVSWYQQTPGQGLQFLFEYFSETQRNKGNFPGRFSGRQFSNSRSEMNVSTLELGDSALYLCASAGQSNEQYFGPGTRLLVL.

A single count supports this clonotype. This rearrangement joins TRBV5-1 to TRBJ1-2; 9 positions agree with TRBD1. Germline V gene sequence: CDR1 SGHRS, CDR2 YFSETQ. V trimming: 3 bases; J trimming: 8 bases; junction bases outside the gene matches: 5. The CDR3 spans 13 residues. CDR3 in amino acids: CASSWTGDGGYTF. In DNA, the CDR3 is TGCGCCAGCAGCTGGACAGGGGACGGGGGCTACACCTTC.

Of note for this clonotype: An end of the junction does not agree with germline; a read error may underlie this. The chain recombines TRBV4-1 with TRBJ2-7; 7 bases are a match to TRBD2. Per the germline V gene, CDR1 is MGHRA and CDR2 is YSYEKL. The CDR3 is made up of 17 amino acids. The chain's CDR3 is CASSQYGLGLAAYEQYF. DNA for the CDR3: TGCGCCAGCAGCCAGTATGGGCTCGGCCTAGCGGCCTACGAGCAGTATTTC.

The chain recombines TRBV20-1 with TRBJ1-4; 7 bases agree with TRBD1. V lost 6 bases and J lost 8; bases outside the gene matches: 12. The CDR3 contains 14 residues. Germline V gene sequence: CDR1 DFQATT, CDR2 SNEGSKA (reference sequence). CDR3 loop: CSAPGQLLREKLFF. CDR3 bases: TGCAGTGCGCCGGGACAGTTGCTAAGGGAAAAACTGTTTTTT.

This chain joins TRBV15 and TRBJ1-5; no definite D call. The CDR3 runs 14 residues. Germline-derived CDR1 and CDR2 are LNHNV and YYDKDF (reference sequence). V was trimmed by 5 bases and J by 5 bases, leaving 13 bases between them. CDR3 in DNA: TGTGCCACCAGCGCCGCCGACACGTATCAGCCCCAGCATTTT. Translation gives CATSAADTYQPQHF.

In DNA form, the CDR3 reads TGCGCCAGCAGCCAGCAGGGCCTCCTCACAGATACGCAGTATTTT. Its translation is CASSQQGLLTDTQYF. The rearrangement links TRBV4-1 to TRBJ2-3; tentatively, D is TRBD1 (5 bases). Germline values: CDR1 MGHRA, CDR2 YSYEKL. Trimming took 3 bases from V and 2 from J, leaving 12 bases between them. This CDR3 contains 15 residues.

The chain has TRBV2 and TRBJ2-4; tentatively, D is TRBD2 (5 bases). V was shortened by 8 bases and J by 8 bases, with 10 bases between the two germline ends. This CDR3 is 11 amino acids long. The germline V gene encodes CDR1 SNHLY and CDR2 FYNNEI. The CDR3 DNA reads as TGTGCCAGCCGGGGTTTCGACATTCAGTACTTC. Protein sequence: CASRGFDIQYF.

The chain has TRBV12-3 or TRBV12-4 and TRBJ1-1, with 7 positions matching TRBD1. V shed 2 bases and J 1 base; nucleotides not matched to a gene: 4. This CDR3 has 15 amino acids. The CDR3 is CASSLRTGENTEAFF. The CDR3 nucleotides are TGTGCCAGCAGTTTAAGGACAGGAGAGAACACTGAAGCTTTCTTT.